The rows below give T cell receptor beta chains drawn from one sample of a study of shared clonotypes between healthy human individuals. Assay used: immunoSEQ multiplex PCR; TCRdb lists only in-frame clones, some missing. Of more than 2 million clones detected, more than 90% appear once; the ten largest clones hold over 0.1%. The sequencing sample was made of naive CD4+ T cells sorted from blood. These receptor sequences come from a man aged 18 to 35 in good health. The CDR3 runs from the conserved cysteine through the conserved F or W. A D gene is named only where the DNA matches it firmly. Not all rows give a size; the values are once, few, many and, for expanded clones, a class.

j_call	clone_size	v_call	d_call	cdr3_aa
TRBJ1-2	NA	TRBV10-3	TRBD1	CAISESWGGGTYGYTF
TRBJ2-5	NA	TRBV10-3	TRBD2	CAITPGGGAETQYF
TRBJ2-5	once	TRBV7-2	TRBD2	CASSLEREVRTQYF
TRBJ2-5	NA	TRBV7-9	NA	CASSLAGVQETQYF
TRBJ2-1	NA	TRBV29-1	TRBD2	CSSSLSGTSRYEQFF
TRBJ2-5	NA	TRBV10-3	TRBD2	CAISPSGEETQYF
TRBJ1-1	NA	TRBV10-1	TRBD1	CASIGDREATEAFF
TRBJ1-6	NA	TRBV6-6	NA	CASSPGLPSPLHF
TRBJ1-4	NA	TRBV28	NA	CATCRVATNEKLFF
TRBJ1-5	NA	TRBV6-1	TRBD1	CASSGTGVSNQPQHF
TRBJ2-2	NA	TRBV11-2	TRBD2	CASSLGTSGGPNTGELFF
TRBJ1-6	NA	TRBV4-1	NA	CASSQGRGDDVSYNSPLHF
TRBJ1-2	NA	TRBV7-9	TRBD1	CASQDRDGFRYTF
TRBJ1-4	NA	TRBV30	NA	CALTASNEKLFF
TRBJ2-1	NA	TRBV4-3	NA	CASSQGLEGYQFF
TRBJ2-2	NA	TRBV19	NA	CASSTIRGNTGELFF
TRBJ2-7	NA	TRBV7-9	NA	CASSSSGAPYEQYF
TRBJ1-4	NA	TRBV28	NA	CASSQRTNEKLFF
TRBJ2-7	NA	TRBV15	TRBD2	CATSRDLAGGREQYF
TRBJ2-1	NA	TRBV5-1	TRBD2	CASSSEGLAPSSYNEQFF
TRBJ1-2	NA	TRBV21-1	NA	CASSKVGTDRAVRDGYTF
TRBJ1-2	NA	TRBV12-5	TRBD1	CASGLVIAGGAYGYTF
TRBJ2-4	NA	TRBV7-9	NA	CASSFSGAKNIQYF
TRBJ2-3	NA	TRBV9	NA	CASSVWGLNADTQYF
TRBJ2-7	NA	TRBV7-9	TRBD2	CASSPGNGRAGEQYF
TRBJ2-3	NA	TRBV19	TRBD2	CASSMSLATDTQYF
TRBJ1-4	NA	TRBV6-6	NA	CASSFSGGQSEKLFF
TRBJ1-4	once	TRBV6-5	NA	CASSYGQFNEKLFF
TRBJ2-7	NA	TRBV28	NA	CASSLLAVALTYEQYF
TRBJ2-3	NA	TRBV10-1	TRBD1	CASSESKRDRRFYF